The source of this TCR beta chain is a study of Ad26.COV2.S vaccination and SARS-CoV-2 variants (dated by TCRdb to 2020 to 2023). Notes on the research overall: The specificity and breadth of SARS-CoV-2-reactive T cell receptors after Ad26.COV2.S vaccination were assessed by TCRbeta repertoire sequencing. The TCR-sequenced set comprised about 32 samples: approximately 19 Ad26.COV2.S vaccine recipients, 5 placebo recipients and 8 SARS-CoV-2 convalescent individuals.

As concerns this clone: Its antigen remains undetermined. Per-base qualities were not stored, and no clone one base away is much larger.

The research as a whole found: After vaccination, substantial breadth of spike-specific CD8+ and CD4+ T cell responses was reported. It was noted by the authors that total T cell responses may have been underestimated by the TCR breadth and depth analyses. Compared with placebo recipients, Ad26.COV2.S recipients showed higher spike-specific TCR breadth (P = 0.0014). Non-spike TCR breadth was comparable between vaccine and placebo recipients, consistent with the vaccine containing only spike.

TCRbeta CDR3 regions were sequenced with the immunoSEQ Assay. After extraction, genomic DNA underwent amplification by bias-controlled multiplex PCR, followed by high-throughput sequencing. Concerning the study's data processing: To quantify the absolute abundance of each unique TCRbeta CDR3 region, sequences were collapsed and filtered. T cell fraction was estimated by normalizing TCRbeta template counts to usable DNA, with usable DNA measured through amplification of reference genes found in all nucleated cells. Repertoire TCRs were annotated as SARS-CoV-2-specific when V gene, CDR3 amino acid sequence and J gene were exactly matched to a known reactive TCR set. The reference SARS-CoV-2 TCR set was obtained from MIRA and was filtered for enrichment in COVID-19-positive ImmuneCODE repertoires, whereby public or cross-reactive TCRs were removed. Drawing on the MIRA antigens, annotated TCRs were analysed further at the level of specific ORF or position within ORF. Depth was the summed frequency of annotated unique rearrangements, while breadth was defined as annotated unique rearrangements over total unique productive rearrangements. Group comparisons of TCR breadth used two-sided Wilcoxon rank-sum tests. Entries here come from immuneACCESS through TCRdb and include only in-frame sequences with V and J called. Some clones fail to appear in such tables; in the studies checked, an unresolved V gene covers under half of the shortfall, and the cause of the remainder is unknown. V and J calls and clone size follow that table, whereas D and trimming were derived from the DNA. The sample table holds about 94,000 clones, of which approximately 81% were seen once. The top ten constitute 15% to 20% of the sample.

The time point label on this specimen signifies: individuals recovered from natural SARS-CoV-2 infection. The material sequenced was peripheral blood, taken after recovery from COVID-19. The TCR was taken from a human donor who had recovered from COVID-19.

The DNA reads as follows: TGTGCCAGCAGCGCGGAAAGGACAGCAGGGGAGCTGTTTTTT. This encodes CASSAERTAGELFF. The chain is encoded by TRBV2 joined to TRBJ2-2; TRBD1 is possibly the D segment (6 matching bases). CDR1 and CDR2 are read off the germline V gene as SNHLY and FYNNEI. The V end loses 6 bases and the J end loses 8 bases, and a stretch of 16 bases separates them. Counted from cysteine to phenylalanine, this CDR3 has 14 amino acids. Of all the DNA, just the CDR3 is kept, 42 bases in frame from base 1.